Presented here are 9 T cell receptor beta chains from one specimen sequenced in a study of blood T cell repertoires in COVID-19. Clones were sequenced by immunoSEQ multiplex PCR, and TCRdb holds only the in-frame ones, with some missing. The sample contains 390,000 or so clones, less than 90% of which appear only once. Sample: PBMCs or T cells enriched from blood (not recorded which). These receptor sequences come from a woman between 45 and 65 years old who had recovered from COVID-19.

The chain couples TRBV24-1 to TRBJ2-1; 10 bases match TRBD2. CDR1 is KGHDR, CDR2 SFDVKD, per germline. Losses at the gene ends were 3 bases for V and 9 bases for J; bases not matched to a gene: 13. The CDR3 runs to 17 residues. The CDR3 DNA reads as TGTGCCACCAGTGATGGGGCTAGCGGGAGATTTCACGGTGAGCAGTTCTTC. Its translation is CATSDGASGRFHGEQFF.

V and J are TRBV9 and TRBJ2-5, with 7 nucleotides matching TRBD1. The CDR3 totals 14 residues. Germline V gene sequence: CDR1 SGDLS, CDR2 YYNGEE. V was pared by 4 bases and J by 2 bases, with 5 bases of the junction left unmatched. The CDR3 protein is CASSPGTAQETQYF. CDR3 DNA sequence: TGTGCCAGCAGCCCCGGGACAGCGCAAGAGACCCAGTACTTC.

The chain joins TRBV6-5 to TRBJ1-2; 9 positions match TRBD1. J lost 4 bases, V lost 4 bases, and 4 bases had no gene match. Germline assignment: CDR1 MNHEY and CDR2 SVGAGI. The CDR3 length is 14 residues. CDR3 residues: CASSFMDRGYGYTF. CDR3 nucleotide sequence: TGTGCCAGCAGTTTCATGGACAGGGGCTATGGCTACACCTTC.

The rearrangement joins TRBV5-4 to TRBJ2-3, with 10 bases matching TRBD1. Germline V gene data show CDR1 as SGHNT and CDR2 as YYREEE (reference sequence). V was pared by 2 bases and J by 6 bases, with 9 bases of the junction left unmatched. The CDR3 sequence is 16 residues long. CDR3 bases: TGTGCCAGCAGCTTCGGCCGGGACAGGGGTAGGGATACGCAGTATTTT. It specifies CASSFGRDRGRDTQYF.

The V gene is TRBV18, the J gene TRBJ1-1, with a possible D match to TRBD1 (6 bases). V was shortened by 7 bases and J by 6 bases, with 24 bases between the two germline ends. The CDR3 contains 16 residues. Germline CDR1 reads KGHSH; CDR2 reads LQKENI. The CDR3 DNA reads TGTGCCAGCTACTCCGCGGGGGGGGCAATCTCATCTGAAGCTTTCTTT. Translating gives CASYSAGGAISSEAFF.

V usage is TRBV28 and J usage is TRBJ2-7, with TRBD1 matching 10 bases. The CDR3 extends over 15 amino acids. Looked up from germline, CDR1 is MDHEN and CDR2 is SYDVKM. The V gene end was trimmed by 6 bases and the J gene end by 5 bases; junction bases not matched to a gene: 10. This chain's CDR3 is CASSQPDRGLDEQYF. CDR3 bases: TGTGCCAGCAGCCAACCAGACAGGGGGCTGGACGAGCAGTACTTC.

This chain joins TRBV6-5 and TRBJ1-1, with unresolved D. V dropped 7 bases and J dropped 1 base, with 13 bases sitting between them. CDR1 is MNHEY, CDR2 SVGAGI, per germline. The CDR3 runs to 14 residues. The DNA of the CDR3 is TGTGCCAGCACCGAAAGACAAGCGAACACTGAAGCTTTCTTT. This translates into CASTERQANTEAFF.

As to this clone: Other DNA sequences in this sample translate to the same CDR3. V gene TRBV29-1 combines with J gene TRBJ1-3, with D uncertain. V shed 4 bases and J shed 0 bases, with 7 bases lying between them. Germline CDR1 SQVTM, CDR2 ANQGSEA. The CDR3 extends over 13 amino acids. The CDR3 sequence is CSVGQSSGNTIYF. Written as DNA, the CDR3 is TGCAGCGTTGGTCAGTCCTCTGGAAACACCATATATTTT.

The rearrangement uses TRBV3-1 (or the pseudogene TRBV3-2) and TRBJ2-1, with D unresolved. Trimming left V 6 bases short and J 7 bases short, with 7 bases between. Germline loops: CDR1 LGHDT, CDR2 YNNKEL (reference sequence). The CDR3 consists of 11 residues. Here the CDR3 reads CASRLRNEQFF. The DNA for the CDR3 is TGTGCCAGCAGACTGAGGAATGAGCAGTTCTTC.